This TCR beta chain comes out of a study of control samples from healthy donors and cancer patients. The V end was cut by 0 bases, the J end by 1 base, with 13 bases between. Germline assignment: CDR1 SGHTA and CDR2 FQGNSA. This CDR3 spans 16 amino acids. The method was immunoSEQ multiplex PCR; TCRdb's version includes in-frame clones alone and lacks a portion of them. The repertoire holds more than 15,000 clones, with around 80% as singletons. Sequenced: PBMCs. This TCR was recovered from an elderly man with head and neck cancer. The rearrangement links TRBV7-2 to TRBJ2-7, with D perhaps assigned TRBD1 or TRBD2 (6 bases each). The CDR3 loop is CASSLASGGTSYEQYF. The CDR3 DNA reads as TGTGCCAGCAGCTTAGCGAGCGGAGGGACATCCTACGAGCAGTACTTC.